A single sample gave rise to the 15 T cell receptor beta chains below, sequenced in a study of cytomegalovirus exposure and HLA in healthy donors (dated by TCRdb to about 2017). To prepare the library, the immunoSEQ multiplex PCR assay was applied. For the multiplex PCR, a mixture combining 60 forward primers for TCR Vbeta segments and 13 reverse primers for TCR Jbeta segments was used. TCRdb limited this immuneACCESS table to in-frame rearrangements with V and J called. A share of clones is missing; checked studies link under half to unresolved V genes, and the rest is unexplained. For this sample the table gives about 83,000 clones, of which roughly 76% were detected only once. Jointly, the top ten make up 1.5% to 2% of the sample. Sequencing used PBMCs. The receptors stem from a woman aged 25 to 39 in good health and CMV-seronegative.

This chain links TRBV7-9 with TRBJ2-7; 7 nucleotides line up with TRBD1. From germline, CDR1 is SEHNR and CDR2 FQNEAQ (reference sequence). With V trimmed by 2 bases and J by 2 bases, 3 bases remained unmatched. This CDR3 contains 14 residues. The CDR3 region is CASSLQGQAYEQYF. CDR3 DNA: TGTGCCAGCAGCTTACAAGGACAGGCCTACGAGCAGTACTTC.

The chain recombines TRBV19 with TRBJ2-5; D not certain. The germline V and J ends were trimmed by 4 bases and 2 bases, with 8 bases remaining between them. This CDR3 region has 13 residues. The germline gives CDR1 LNHDA, CDR2 SQIVND (reference sequence). CDR3 coding DNA: TGTGCCAGTAGTAAGACTCCACAAGAGACCCAGTACTTC. Translated: CASSKTPQETQYF.

This clone was seen once. V usage is TRBV7-9 and J usage is TRBJ1-5, with a weak D call TRBD1 (5 bases). V dropped 10 bases and J dropped 4 bases, with 17 bases sitting between them. Per germline, CDR1 SEHNR and CDR2 FQNEAQ (reference sequence). The CDR3 loop spans 14 amino acids. The CDR3 coding sequence is TGTGCCACAGCGGGGGGGAGAGGTAATCAGCCCCAGCATTTT. Encoded protein: CATAGGRGNQPQHF.

The V gene is TRBV29-1, the J gene TRBJ2-7, with TRBD1 matching 7 bases. CDR3 length equals 11 residues. CDR1 SQVTM and CDR2 ANQGSEA come from the germline V gene. Germline trimming cut 7 bases from V and 5 bases from J; bases unmatched to any gene: 5. The CDR3 here is CSGRQGDEQYF. CDR3 sequence (DNA): TGCAGCGGCAGACAGGGAGACGAGCAGTACTTC.

The rearrangement joins TRBV2 to TRBJ1-2; D may be TRBD1 (5 bases). The V end was cut by 5 bases, the J end by 4 bases, with 11 bases between. The germline CDR1 and CDR2 sequences are SNHLY and FYNNEI. This CDR3 comprises 13 residues. Here the CDR3 reads CASSRQRVYGYTF. CDR3 nucleotide sequence: TGTGCCAGCAGTCGACAGCGGGTCTATGGCTACACCTTC.

The chain recombines TRBV4-3 with TRBJ2-7; D may be TRBD2 (5 bases). V was trimmed by 1 base and J by 3 bases, leaving 10 bases between them. The CDR3 totals 14 residues. Germline loops: CDR1 LGHNA, CDR2 YSLEER. Here the CDR3 reads CASSQAGSNYEQYF. CDR3 sequence (DNA): TGCGCCAGCAGCCAAGCGGGATCAAACTACGAGCAGTACTTC.

The chain is built from TRBV27 and TRBJ2-3; 12 nucleotides match TRBD2. The CDR3 consists of 20 residues. Germline V CDR1 and CDR2: MNHEY, SMNVEV (reference sequence). V was clipped by 2 bases and J by 1 base; unmatched bases: 13. CDR3 residues: CASSLHPFRASGRGTDTQYF. CDR3 DNA sequence: TGTGCCAGCAGTTTACACCCTTTTAGGGCTAGCGGGAGGGGCACAGATACGCAGTATTTT.

The J gene is TRBJ1-2, the V gene TRBV27; 8 bases match TRBD1. The CDR3 totals 14 residues. The ends lost 3 bases at V and 6 bases at J; junction bases unmatched: 6. Germline CDR1 and CDR2: MNHEY and SMNVEV (reference sequence). CDR3 sequence: CASSFSGGADGYTF. In DNA, the CDR3 is TGTGCCAGCAGTTTTTCAGGGGGCGCGGATGGCTACACCTTC.

V and J are TRBV2 and TRBJ2-7, with no clear D. Trimming shortened V by 6 bases and J by 4 bases, and 7 bases separated the two germline ends. The germline V gene encodes CDR1 SNHLY and CDR2 FYNNEI. This CDR3 has 11 residues. The DNA of the CDR3 is TGTGCCAGCAGGGGCGTGTACGAGCAGTACTTC. This encodes CASRGVYEQYF.

V gene TRBV28 combines with J gene TRBJ1-1, with D hard to call. Germline CDR1 and CDR2: MDHEN and SYDVKM. The CDR3 totals 18 residues. V was shortened by 1 base and J by 5 bases, with 23 bases between the two germline ends. As DNA, the CDR3 is TGTGCCAGCAGTTTATTTCTAAGGACTGAAAAAAAATGGACTGAAGCTTTCTTT. Translation: CASSLFLRTEKKWTEAFF.

The gene calls are TRBV28 and TRBJ2-7; D might be TRBD1 (6 bases). V gave up 4 bases and J gave up 0 bases, with 10 bases separating them. This CDR3 spans 14 amino acids. CDR1 MDHEN and CDR2 SYDVKM come from the germline V gene. The CDR3 DNA follows: TGTGCCAGCAGTTCCGGGACATTCTCCTACGAGCAGTACTTC. It yields the protein CASSSGTFSYEQYF. The full variable domain, in which reference TRBV28 and TRBJ2-7 provide the parts outside the CDR3, is DVKVTQSSRYLVKRTGEKVFLECVQDMDHENMFWYRQDPGLGLRLIYFSYDVKMKEKGDIPEGYSVSREKKERFSLILESASTNQTSMYLCASSSGTFSYEQYFGPGTRLTVT.

The chain couples TRBV2 to TRBJ2-2, with no clear D. The V gene's germline CDR1 is SNHLY and CDR2 FYNNEI. The CDR3 extends over 15 amino acids. Between the trimmed V and J ends, which lost 1 base and 4 bases, there was a span of 10 bases. The CDR3 nucleotides are TGTGCCAGCAGTGAAGGTTACTTACGCACCGGGGAGCTGTTTTTT. This translates into CASSEGYLRTGELFF.

This clone has a single count. The chain links TRBV28 to TRBJ2-7; 7 bases align to TRBD1. This CDR3 spans 16 amino acids. Germline CDR1 and CDR2: MDHEN and SYDVKM. V dropped 2 bases and J dropped 5; count of bases not matched to a gene: 12. In DNA, the CDR3 is TGTGCCAGCAGTTTACCGGGACAGTCAATATCAGACGAGCAGTACTTC. This codes for CASSLPGQSISDEQYF.

V gene TRBV5-6 combines with J gene TRBJ2-1; 7 nucleotides align to TRBD2. The junction had 8 bases not matched to a gene; V was cut back by 1 base and J by 4 bases. The CDR3 is 16 amino acids. In germline, CDR1 is SGHDT, CDR2 YYEEEE. CDR3 bases: TGTGCCAGCAGCTTGTTCTTTGGCGGGAGTTACAATGAGCAGTTCTTC. This translates into CASSLFFGGSYNEQFF. The full variable domain, its missing parts supplied by reference TRBV5-6 and TRBJ2-1, is DAGVTQSPTHLIKTRGQQVTLRCSPKSGHDTVSWYQQALGQGPQFIFQYYEEEERQRGNFPDRFSGHQFPNYSSELNVNALLLGDSALYLCASSLFFGGSYNEQFFGPGTRLTVL.

This chain connects TRBV7-2 to TRBJ2-7; tentatively, D is TRBD1 (5 bases). The CDR3 totals 15 residues. The germline CDR1 and CDR2 sequences are SGHTA and FQGNSA. The germline V and J ends were trimmed by 5 bases and 0 bases, with 14 bases remaining between them. As DNA, the CDR3 is TGTGCCAGCAGCCCTAGGGGCTCAAGCTCCTACGAGCAGTACTTC. Protein sequence: CASSPRGSSSYEQYF.